This entry is about one T cell receptor (beta chain). Its antigen is still unknown. The sample is drawn from a study of high-grade serous ovarian cancer treatment subgroups. Study-wide findings and caveats: TCR relatedness rose with neoantigen level and trended with mutation load. Without spatial data, bulk sequencing limits insight into HGSC tumor diversity.

V lost 2 bases and J 1 base, leaving 6 bases between the germline ends. This CDR3 is 13 amino acids long. Germline lookup yields CDR1 SGHRS and CDR2 YFSETQ. Sequencing used immunoSEQ multiplex PCR; TCRdb keeps in-frame clones, though not all of them. The repertoire has about 30,000 clones, around 84% of them found once; the top ten carry approximately 2.3%. Tumor samples were taken before definitive surgery or chemotherapy. The chain has TRBV5-1 and TRBJ1-2; D is unclear. The receptor's source is a human donor with high-grade serous ovarian cancer. The specimen sequenced was tumor tissue. CDR3 amino acids: CASSFGGNYGYTF. CDR3 DNA: TGCGCCAGCAGCTTCGGCGGTAACTATGGCTACACCTTC. Combining the CDR3 with reference TRBV5-1 and TRBJ1-2 gives the whole variable domain KAGVTQTPRYLIKTRGQQVTLSCSPISGHRSVSWYQQTPGQGLQFLFEYFSETQRNKGNFPGRFSGRQFSNSRSEMNVSTLELGDSALYLCASSFGGNYGYTFGSGTRLTVV.